These 17 T cell receptor beta chains share one sample of origin, sequenced in a study of cytomegalovirus exposure and HLA in healthy donors listed by TCRdb under 2017. The library was built by means of the immunoSEQ multiplex PCR assay. A mixture of 60 forward primers for TCR Vbeta segments and 13 reverse primers for TCR Jbeta segments was used in the multiplex PCR. Here the immuneACCESS table is served through TCRdb, limited to in-frame sequences with V and J called. Missing clones are a known gap in these copies; in checked studies unresolved V genes cover under half, and the rest lacks a known reason. This sample gives approximately 140,000 clones in total; over 60% of them show up just once. 4.9% of the sample comes from the top ten. The specimen sequenced was PBMCs. The source of these receptors is a woman aged 45-59 years in good health and CMV-seronegative.

The J gene is TRBJ2-3, the V gene TRBV6-6, with 10 positions matching TRBD2. There are 15 residues in the CDR3. V lost 5 bases, J lost 3 bases, and 5 bases stayed unmatched. Germline V gene data show CDR1 as MNHNY and CDR2 as SVGAGI (reference sequence). CDR3 region: CASSGSGGMTDTQYF. The CDR3 DNA reads as TGTGCCAGCAGTGGTAGCGGGGGGATGACAGATACGCAGTATTTT.

V is TRBV7-2 and J is TRBJ2-5; 10 bases map to TRBD2. The CDR3 contains 17 residues. J lost 5 bases, V lost 5 bases, and 14 bases had no gene match. CDR1 SGHTA and CDR2 FQGNSA come from the germline V gene. The CDR3 here is CASSLAPLTSGAETQYF. The CDR3 nucleotides read TGTGCCAGCAGCCTGGCTCCGTTAACTAGCGGGGCTGAGACCCAGTACTTC.

The chain uses TRBV18 and TRBJ1-1, with no clear D. The germline CDR1 and CDR2 sequences are KGHSH and LQKENI. This CDR3 region has 14 residues. Trimming cost V 2 bases and J 3 bases, with 10 bases left between them. In DNA, the CDR3 is TGTGCCAGCTCACCAGAGGGCTCTGACACTGAAGCTTTCTTT. It codes for CASSPEGSDTEAFF.

The sample holds a few counts of this clone. This chain joins TRBV19 and TRBJ2-6; a possible D gene is TRBD1 (6 bases). CDR1 and CDR2 (germline): LNHDA, SQIVND (reference sequence). The CDR3 consists of 15 residues. The V end was cut by 5 bases, the J end by 0 bases, with 8 bases between. CDR3 DNA: TGTGCCAGTAGTTCGACAGGCTCTGGGGCCAACGTCCTGACTTTC. It codes for CASSSTGSGANVLTF.

The chain uses TRBV4-2 and TRBJ1-2; D is uncertain. Trimming left V 0 bases short and J 0 bases short, with 11 bases between. Germline loops: CDR1 LGHNA, CDR2 YNFKEQ. The CDR3 is 16 amino acids. The DNA of the CDR3 is TGTGCCAGCAGCCAAGAGTTAGCCGCCTCTAACTATGGCTACACCTTC. It encodes CASSQELAASNYGYTF.

The chain combines TRBV2 with TRBJ2-7; D might be TRBD1 (5 bases). Trimming took 2 bases from V and 2 from J, leaving 7 bases between them. This CDR3 has 13 amino acids. CDR1 and CDR2 from the germline V gene are SNHLY and FYNNEI. CDR3 bases: TGTGCCAGCAGTGAACAGGGCGCCTACGAGCAGTACTTC. It is translated as CASSEQGAYEQYF.

This rearrangement joins TRBV27 to TRBJ2-3; 9 bases are a match to TRBD2. Looked up from germline, CDR1 is MNHEY and CDR2 is SMNVEV (reference sequence). The CDR3 length is 15 residues. V gave up 3 bases and J gave up 4 bases; unmatched junction bases: 5. CDR3 DNA: TGTGCCAGCAGTTTTTCGACTAGCGGCGCAGATACGCAGTATTTT. Encoded protein: CASSFSTSGADTQYF.

The CDR3 here is CASSSGLAGYNEQFF. CDR3 nucleotide sequence: TGTGCCAGCAGCTCGGGACTAGCGGGCTACAATGAGCAGTTCTTC. This rearrangement joins TRBV5-4 to TRBJ2-1, with 12 bases identical to TRBD2. The junction had 1 base not matched to a gene; V was cut back by 3 bases and J by 3 bases. CDR1 is SGHNT, CDR2 YYREEE, per germline (reference sequence). The CDR3 is made up of 15 amino acids.

This clone was observed a few times. The gene calls are TRBV7-2 and TRBJ2-3; no reliable D call. CDR1 SGHTA and CDR2 FQGNSA come from the germline V gene. The V and J ends lost 7 bases and 1 base respectively, with 15 bases between them. The CDR3 is made up of 15 amino acids. The CDR3 bases are TGTGCCAGCACCTTGGGCGTCATACGCACAGATACGCAGTATTTT. Protein sequence: CASTLGVIRTDTQYF.

The V and J genes are TRBV2 and TRBJ1-5; the D gene is possibly TRBD1 (6 bases). V lost 2 bases and J lost 1, with 18 bases in between. In germline, CDR1 is SNHLY, CDR2 FYNNEI. The CDR3 contains 18 residues. DNA for the CDR3: TGTGCCAGCAGTGAATGGGGCTTCGGGACACCAAGCAATCAGCCCCAGCATTTT. Its protein product is CASSEWGFGTPSNQPQHF.

The rearrangement joins TRBV11-2 to TRBJ2-3, with 11 bases identical to TRBD2. The CDR3 totals 16 residues. Trimming removed 1 base from V and 3 bases from J; junction bases left unmatched: 3. Germline loops: CDR1 SGHAT, CDR2 FQNNGV. DNA of the CDR3: TGTGCCAGCAGCTTAGGAGGACTAGCGGGTACAGATACGCAGTATTTT. Translating it yields CASSLGGLAGTDTQYF.

V usage is TRBV5-1 and J usage is TRBJ1-1; D uncertain. The V and J ends lost 2 bases and 1 base respectively, with 6 bases between them. Germline V gene sequence: CDR1 SGHRS, CDR2 YFSETQ. The CDR3 sequence is 13 residues long. CDR3 region: CASSLQQNTEAFF. For the CDR3, the DNA is TGCGCCAGCAGCTTACAGCAGAACACTGAAGCTTTCTTT.

The chain recombines TRBV19 with TRBJ2-7; TRBD1 matches 7 bases. Per germline, CDR1 LNHDA and CDR2 SQIVND (reference sequence). The CDR3 extends over 13 amino acids. The J segment lost 3 bases and the V segment lost 4 bases, leaving 3 bases of the junction unmatched. The DNA of the CDR3 is TGTGCCAGTAGTAAAGACAGGGACTACGAGCAGTACTTC. Protein product: CASSKDRDYEQYF.

The chain joins TRBV6-1 to TRBJ1-2; D unclear. This CDR3 is built from 15 residues. V lost 7 bases and J lost 3, with 18 bases in between. The germline gives CDR1 MNHNS, CDR2 SASEGT. The CDR3 DNA is TGTGCCAGCAAGATGGGCCGAAGCCCAGACTATGGCTACACCTTC. It codes for CASKMGRSPDYGYTF.

The chain has TRBV4-1 and TRBJ1-4; 8 bases map to TRBD1. The germline gives CDR1 MGHRA, CDR2 YSYEKL. The J segment lost 8 bases and the V segment lost 4 bases, leaving 6 bases of the junction unmatched. CDR3 length equals 14 residues. The CDR3 spells CASSPTGVREKLFF. CDR3 DNA sequence: TGCGCCAGCAGCCCGACAGGGGTGCGGGAAAAACTGTTTTTT.

J is TRBJ2-3 and V is TRBV5-1; the match to TRBD1 covers 7 bases. Unmatched junction bases numbered 5, after V lost 4 bases and J lost 3 bases. This CDR3 spans 14 amino acids. Germline lookup yields CDR1 SGHRS and CDR2 YFSETQ. The DNA for the CDR3 is TGCGCCAGCAGCAAGGGACAGTCGACAGATACGCAGTATTTT. Translating it yields CASSKGQSTDTQYF.

The chain joins TRBV19 to TRBJ2-5; D ambiguous. The CDR3 is 13 amino acids. Germline V gives CDR1 LNHDA, CDR2 SQIVND (reference sequence). V dropped 3 bases and J dropped 3 bases, with 8 bases sitting between them. CDR3 nucleotides: TGTGCCAGTAGTATCCCAACGGAAGAGACCCAGTACTTC. Its translation is CASSIPTEETQYF.